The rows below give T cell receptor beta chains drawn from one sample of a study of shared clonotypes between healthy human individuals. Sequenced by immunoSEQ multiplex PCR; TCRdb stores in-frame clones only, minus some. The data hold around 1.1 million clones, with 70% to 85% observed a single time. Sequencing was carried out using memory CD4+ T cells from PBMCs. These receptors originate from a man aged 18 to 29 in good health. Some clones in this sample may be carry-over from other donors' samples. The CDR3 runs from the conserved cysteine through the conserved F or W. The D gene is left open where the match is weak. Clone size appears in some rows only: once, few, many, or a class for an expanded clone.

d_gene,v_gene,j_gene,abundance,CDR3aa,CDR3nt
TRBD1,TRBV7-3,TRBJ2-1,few,CASSLGQVGVGEQFF,TGTGCCAGCAGCCTCGGACAGGTGGGGGTAGGTGAGCAGTTCTTC
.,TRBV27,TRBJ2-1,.,CASSSHLTNEQFF,TGTGCCAGCAGTTCGCACTTGACCAATGAGCAGTTCTTC
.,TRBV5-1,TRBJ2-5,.,CASSSSYGVRETQYF,TGCGCCAGCAGCTCCAGTTATGGGGTACGAGAGACCCAGTACTTC
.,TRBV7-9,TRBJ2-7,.,CASSHTLSGAREQYF,TGTGCCAGCAGCCACACCTTGTCCGGGGCAAGGGAGCAGTACTTC
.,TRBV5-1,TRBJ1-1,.,CASSLVLLAAANTEAFF,TGCGCCAGCAGCTTGGTACTTTTGGCCGCGGCGAACACTGAAGCTTTCTTT
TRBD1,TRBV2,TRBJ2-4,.,CASSGDRLLAKNIQYF,TGTGCCAGCAGTGGGGACAGGCTGCTAGCCAAAAACATTCAGTACTTC
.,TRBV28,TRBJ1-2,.,CASSLQGYGYTF,TGTGCCAGCAGTTTACAGGGATACGGCTACACCTTC
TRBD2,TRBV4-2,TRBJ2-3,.,CASSHQTSGGGDTQYF,TGTGCCAGCAGCCACCAAACTAGCGGAGGAGGAGATACGCAGTATTTT
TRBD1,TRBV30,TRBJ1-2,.,CAWIRDRGYGYTF,TGTGCCTGGATCCGGGACAGGGGCTATGGCTACACCTTC
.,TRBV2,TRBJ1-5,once,CTSRRGFQPQHF,TGTACCAGCAGAAGGGGTTTTCAGCCCCAGCATTTT
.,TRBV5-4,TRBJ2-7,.,CASSRGGAGQAYEQYF,TGTGCCAGCAGCCGGGGTGGAGCGGGCCAAGCCTACGAGCAGTACTTC
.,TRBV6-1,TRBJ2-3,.,CASSRTDTTDTQYF,TGTGCCAGCAGCCGAACCGACACTACAGATACGCAGTATTTT
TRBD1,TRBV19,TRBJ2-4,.,CASSIQQGARGLNIQYF,TGTGCCAGTAGTATCCAGCAGGGGGCAAGGGGGTTGAACATTCAGTACTTC
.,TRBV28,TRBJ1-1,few,CASRTGLVGQRVNTEAFF,TGTGCCAGCAGAACAGGGTTAGTAGGTCAGAGGGTGAACACTGAAGCTTTCTTT
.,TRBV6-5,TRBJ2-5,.,CASSFETQYF,TGTGCCAGCAGTTTTGAGACCCAGTACTTC
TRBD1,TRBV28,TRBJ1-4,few,CASSYQGATNEKLFF,TGTGCCAGCAGTTACCAGGGGGCAACTAATGAAAAACTGTTTTTT
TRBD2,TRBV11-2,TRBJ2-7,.,CASSSRGAGVYEQYF,TGTGCCAGCAGCTCCCGGGGAGCGGGAGTCTACGAGCAGTACTTC
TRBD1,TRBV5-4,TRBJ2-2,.,CASSSDRGVHTGELFF,TGTGCCAGCAGCTCGGACAGGGGGGTTCACACCGGGGAGCTGTTTTTT
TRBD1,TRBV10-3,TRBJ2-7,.,CAISESGQGSHEQYF,TGTGCCATCAGTGAGTCGGGACAGGGAAGCCACGAGCAGTACTTC
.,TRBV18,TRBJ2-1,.,CASSRGQEGNEQFF,TGTGCCAGCTCCCGGGGGCAGGAGGGAAATGAGCAGTTCTTC